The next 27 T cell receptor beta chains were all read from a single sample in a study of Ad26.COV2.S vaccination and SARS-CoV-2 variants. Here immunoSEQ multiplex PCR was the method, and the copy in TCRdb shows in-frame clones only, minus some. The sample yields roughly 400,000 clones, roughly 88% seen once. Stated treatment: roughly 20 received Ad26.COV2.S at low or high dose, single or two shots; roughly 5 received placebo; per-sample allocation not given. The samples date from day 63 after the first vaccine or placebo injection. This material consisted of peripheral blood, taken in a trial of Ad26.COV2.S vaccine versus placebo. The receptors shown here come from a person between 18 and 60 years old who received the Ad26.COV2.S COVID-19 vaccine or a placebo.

CDR3 sequence: CASSLDRQETQYF. Here the CDR3 DNA reads TGTGCCAGCAGCTTGGACCGACAAGAGACCCAGTACTTC. This sequence joins TRBV5-6 and TRBJ2-5; unclear D gene. Germline V CDR1 and CDR2: SGHDT, YYEEEE. The CDR3 extends over 13 amino acids. V lost 0 bases, J lost 2 bases, and 5 bases lay in between. The full variable domain, in which reference TRBV5-6 and TRBJ2-5 provide the parts outside the CDR3, is DAGVTQSPTHLIKTRGQQVTLRCSPKSGHDTVSWYQQALGQGPQFIFQYYEEEERQRGNFPDRFSGHQFPNYSSELNVNALLLGDSALYLCASSLDRQETQYFGPGTRLLVL.

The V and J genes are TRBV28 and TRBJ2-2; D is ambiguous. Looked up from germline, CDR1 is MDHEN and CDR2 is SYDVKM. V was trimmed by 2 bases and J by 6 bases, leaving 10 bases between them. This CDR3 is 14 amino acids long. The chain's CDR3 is CASSLGSFAGELFF. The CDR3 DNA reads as TGTGCCAGCAGTTTAGGTAGTTTCGCCGGGGAGCTGTTTTTT.

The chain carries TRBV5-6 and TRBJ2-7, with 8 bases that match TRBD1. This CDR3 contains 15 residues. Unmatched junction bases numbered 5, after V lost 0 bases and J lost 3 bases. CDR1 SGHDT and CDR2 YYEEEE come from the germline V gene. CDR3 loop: CASSLGQGAIYEQYF. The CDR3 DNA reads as TGTGCCAGCAGCTTGGGGCAGGGGGCAATCTACGAGCAGTACTTC.

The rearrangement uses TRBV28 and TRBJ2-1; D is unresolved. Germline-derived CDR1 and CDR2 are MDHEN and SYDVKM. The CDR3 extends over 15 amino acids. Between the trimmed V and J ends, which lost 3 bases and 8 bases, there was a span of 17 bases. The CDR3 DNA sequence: TGTGCCAGCAGTTTCGGAGTCTATAGTTTTGATGAGCAGTTCTTC. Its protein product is CASSFGVYSFDEQFF.

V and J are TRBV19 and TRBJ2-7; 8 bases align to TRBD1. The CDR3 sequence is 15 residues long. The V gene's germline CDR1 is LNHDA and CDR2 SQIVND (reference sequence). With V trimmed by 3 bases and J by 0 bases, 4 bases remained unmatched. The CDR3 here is CASSIAGQDSYEQYF. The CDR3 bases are TGTGCCAGTAGTATTGCGGGACAGGACTCCTACGAGCAGTACTTC.

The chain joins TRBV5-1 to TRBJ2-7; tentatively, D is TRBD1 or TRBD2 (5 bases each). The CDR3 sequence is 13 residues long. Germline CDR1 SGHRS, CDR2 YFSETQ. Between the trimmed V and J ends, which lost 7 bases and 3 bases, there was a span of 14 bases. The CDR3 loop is CASGTGTVYEQYF. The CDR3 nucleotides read TGCGCCAGCGGGACCGGGACGGTCTACGAGCAGTACTTC.

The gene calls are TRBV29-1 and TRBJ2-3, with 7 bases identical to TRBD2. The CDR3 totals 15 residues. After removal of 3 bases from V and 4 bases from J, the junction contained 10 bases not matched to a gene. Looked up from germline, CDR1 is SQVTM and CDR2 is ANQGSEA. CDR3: CSVDGGGSTPDTQYF. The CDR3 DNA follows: TGCAGCGTTGATGGTGGCGGGAGTACGCCAGATACGCAGTATTTT.

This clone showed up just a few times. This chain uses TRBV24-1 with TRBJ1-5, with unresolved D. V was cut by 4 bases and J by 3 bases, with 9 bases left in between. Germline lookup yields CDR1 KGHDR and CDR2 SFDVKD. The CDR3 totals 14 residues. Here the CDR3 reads CATSEKQLNQPQHF. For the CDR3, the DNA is TGTGCCACCAGTGAGAAACAGCTCAATCAGCCCCAGCATTTT.

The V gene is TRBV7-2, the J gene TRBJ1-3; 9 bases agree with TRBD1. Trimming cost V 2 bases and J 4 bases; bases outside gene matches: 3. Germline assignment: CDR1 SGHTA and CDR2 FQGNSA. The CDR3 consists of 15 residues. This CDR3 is CASSLTGTGGNTIYF. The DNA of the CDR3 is TGTGCCAGCAGCTTAACCGGGACAGGGGGAAACACCATATATTTT.

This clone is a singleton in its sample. The CDR3 protein is CASSEEGIQYF. Here the CDR3 DNA reads TGCGCCAGCAGTGAGGAGGGGATTCAGTACTTC. This rearrangement joins TRBV10-2 to TRBJ2-5; D possibly uses TRBD1 or TRBD2 (5 bases each). Trimming removed 2 bases from V and 11 bases from J, with 9 bases in between. The germline CDR1 and CDR2 sequences are WSHSY and SAAADI. The CDR3 runs to 11 residues.

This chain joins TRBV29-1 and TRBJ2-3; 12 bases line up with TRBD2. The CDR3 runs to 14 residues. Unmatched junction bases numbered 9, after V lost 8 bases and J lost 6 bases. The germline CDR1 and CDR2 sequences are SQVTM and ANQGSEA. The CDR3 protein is CSTRTSGNSDTQYF. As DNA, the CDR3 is TGCAGCACAAGGACTAGCGGGAATTCCGATACGCAGTATTTT.

CDR3 sequence (DNA): TGTGCCAGCAGCCCGTTGGGGCCGGGAGTGATGATCCAAGAGACCCAGTACTTC. Amino acids: CASSPLGPGVMIQETQYF. J is TRBJ2-5 and V is TRBV7-9, with D perhaps matching TRBD2 (6 bases). Germline assignment: CDR1 SEHNR and CDR2 FQNEAQ (reference sequence). The ends were cut back, 5 bases at V and 1 base at J, with 23 bases in the middle. This CDR3 contains 18 residues.

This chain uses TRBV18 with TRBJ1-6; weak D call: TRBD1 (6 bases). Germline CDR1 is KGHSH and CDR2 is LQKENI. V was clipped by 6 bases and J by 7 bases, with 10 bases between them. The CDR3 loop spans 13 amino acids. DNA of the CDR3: TGTGCCAGCTCCCCCGGGACAAATTCACCCCTCCACTTT. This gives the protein CASSPGTNSPLHF.

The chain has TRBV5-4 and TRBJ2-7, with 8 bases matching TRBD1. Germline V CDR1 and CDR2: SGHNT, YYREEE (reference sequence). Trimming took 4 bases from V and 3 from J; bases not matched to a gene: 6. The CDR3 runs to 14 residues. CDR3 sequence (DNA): TGTGCCAGCAGCCCGAGGACAGGGATCTACGAGCAGTACTTC. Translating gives CASSPRTGIYEQYF.

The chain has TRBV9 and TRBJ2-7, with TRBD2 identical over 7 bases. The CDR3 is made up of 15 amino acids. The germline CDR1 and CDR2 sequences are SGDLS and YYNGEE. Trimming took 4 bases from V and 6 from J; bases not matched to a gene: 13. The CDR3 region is CASSPPGRELTEQYF. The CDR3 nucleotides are TGTGCCAGCAGCCCCCCTGGGCGGGAGTTGACCGAGCAGTACTTC.

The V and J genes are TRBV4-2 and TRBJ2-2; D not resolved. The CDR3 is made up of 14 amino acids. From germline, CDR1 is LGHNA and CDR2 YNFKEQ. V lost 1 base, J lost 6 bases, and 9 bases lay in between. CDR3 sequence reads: CASSQGYPAGELFF. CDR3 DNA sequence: TGTGCCAGCAGCCAAGGGTACCCAGCCGGGGAGCTGTTTTTT.

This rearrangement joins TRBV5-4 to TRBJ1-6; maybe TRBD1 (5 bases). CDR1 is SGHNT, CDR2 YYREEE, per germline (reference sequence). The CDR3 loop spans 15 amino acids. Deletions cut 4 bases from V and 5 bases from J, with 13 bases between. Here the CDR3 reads CASSNSGAHNSPLHF. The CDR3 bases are TGTGCCAGCAGCAATTCTGGGGCTCATAATTCACCCCTCCACTTT.

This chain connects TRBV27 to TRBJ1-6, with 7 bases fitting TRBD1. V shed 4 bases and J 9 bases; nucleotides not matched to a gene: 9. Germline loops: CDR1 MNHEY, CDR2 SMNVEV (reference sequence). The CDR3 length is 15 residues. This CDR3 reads CASSWGGTEGSPLHF. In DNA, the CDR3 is TGTGCCAGCAGTTGGGGAGGGACAGAAGGTTCACCCCTCCACTTT.

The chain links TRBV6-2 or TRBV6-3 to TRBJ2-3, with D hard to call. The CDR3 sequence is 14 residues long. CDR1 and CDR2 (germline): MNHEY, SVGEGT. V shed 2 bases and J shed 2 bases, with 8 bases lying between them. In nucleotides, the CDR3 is TGTGCCAGCAGTTACGGAGCCGACACAGATACGCAGTATTTT. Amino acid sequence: CASSYGADTDTQYF.

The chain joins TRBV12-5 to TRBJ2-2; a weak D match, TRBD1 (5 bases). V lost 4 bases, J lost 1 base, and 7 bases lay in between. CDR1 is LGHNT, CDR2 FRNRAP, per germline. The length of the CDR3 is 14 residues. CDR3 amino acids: CASGSGQNTGELFF. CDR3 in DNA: TGTGCTAGTGGTTCAGGACAGAACACCGGGGAGCTGTTTTTT.

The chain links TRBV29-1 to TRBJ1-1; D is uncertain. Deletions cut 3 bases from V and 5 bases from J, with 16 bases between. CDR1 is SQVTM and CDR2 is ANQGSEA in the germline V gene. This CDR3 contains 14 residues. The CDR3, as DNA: TGCAGCGTTGACCGGGGTCGGGTCGGGACTGAAGCTTTCTTT. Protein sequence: CSVDRGRVGTEAFF.

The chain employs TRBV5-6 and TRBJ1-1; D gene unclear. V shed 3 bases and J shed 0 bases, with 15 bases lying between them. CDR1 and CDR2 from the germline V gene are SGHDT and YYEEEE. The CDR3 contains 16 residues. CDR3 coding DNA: TGTGCCAGCAGCTCGCTTTCGGCGGACCTGAACACTGAAGCTTTCTTT. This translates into CASSSLSADLNTEAFF.

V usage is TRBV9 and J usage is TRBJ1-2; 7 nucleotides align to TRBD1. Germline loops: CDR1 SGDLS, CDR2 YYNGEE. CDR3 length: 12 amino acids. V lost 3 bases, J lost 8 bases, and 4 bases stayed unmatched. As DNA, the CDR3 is TGTGCCAGCAGCGCCAACAGGGGCGGCTACACCTTC. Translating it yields CASSANRGGYTF.

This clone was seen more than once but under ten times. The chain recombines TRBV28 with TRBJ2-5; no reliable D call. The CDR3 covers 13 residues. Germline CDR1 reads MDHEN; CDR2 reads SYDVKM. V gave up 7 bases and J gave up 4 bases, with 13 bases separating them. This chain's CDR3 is CASTPAIVETQYF. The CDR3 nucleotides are TGTGCCAGCACCCCAGCAATCGTAGAGACCCAGTACTTC.

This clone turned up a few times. The chain's CDR3 is CASSRRQGGGETQYF. Written as DNA, the CDR3 is TGTGCCAGCAGCCGTCGACAGGGCGGTGGCGAGACCCAGTACTTC. V is TRBV14 and J is TRBJ2-5; 7 bases fit TRBD1. The CDR3 has 15 residues. Germline values: CDR1 SGHDN, CDR2 FVKESK. The trim removed 4 bases at V and 5 bases at J, leaving 10 bases unmatched.

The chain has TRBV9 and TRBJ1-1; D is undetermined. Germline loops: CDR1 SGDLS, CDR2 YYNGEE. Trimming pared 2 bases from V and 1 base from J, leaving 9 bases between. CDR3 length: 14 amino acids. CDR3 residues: CASSVAEKNTEAFF. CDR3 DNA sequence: TGTGCCAGCAGCGTGGCGGAAAAGAACACTGAAGCTTTCTTT.

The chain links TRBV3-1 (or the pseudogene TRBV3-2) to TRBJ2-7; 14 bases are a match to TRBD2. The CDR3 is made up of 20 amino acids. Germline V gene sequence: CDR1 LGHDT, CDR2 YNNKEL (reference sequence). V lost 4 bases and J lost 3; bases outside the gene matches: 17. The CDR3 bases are TGTGCCAGCAGCCCAAAAAATCCCGGGACTAGCGGGAGAAGGGACTACGAGCAGTACTTC. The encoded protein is CASSPKNPGTSGRRDYEQYF.